This is a list of T cell receptor beta chains from one sample in a study of cytomegalovirus exposure and HLA in healthy donors. Only in-frame clones appear in the TCRdb table, and some are missing; sequencing was by immunoSEQ multiplex PCR. The sample lists over 45,000 clones, 81% occurring once. The source material was PBMCs. Source of these receptors: a boy aged 5-17 years in good health and CMV-seropositive. CDR3s include the opening cysteine and the closing phenylalanine or tryptophan. The D gene is left open where the match is weak. Expanded clones get a size class; other rows say once, few or many, or leave the size out.

V gene: TRBV6-5; clone size: NA; D gene: TRBD2; J gene: TRBJ2-1; CDR3 protein: CASHLAAGDEQFF; CDR3 DNA: TGTGCCAGCCACTTGGCCGCGGGAGATGAGCAGTTCTTC
V gene: TRBV11-1; clone size: NA; D gene: NA; J gene: TRBJ1-2; CDR3 protein: CASSPARDLGGYTF; CDR3 DNA: TGTGCCAGCAGCCCCGCGCGGGATCTGGGAGGCTACACCTTC
V gene: TRBV4-1; clone size: NA; D gene: TRBD2; J gene: TRBJ2-5; CDR3 protein: CASSQETSGGLRGKTQYF; CDR3 DNA: TGCGCCAGCAGCCAAGAAACTAGCGGGGGTCTCCGGGGAAAGACCCAGTACTTC
V gene: TRBV19; clone size: NA; D gene: NA; J gene: TRBJ2-1; CDR3 protein: CASSAGVYEQFF; CDR3 DNA: TGTGCCAGTAGTGCAGGGGTATATGAGCAGTTCTTC
V gene: TRBV7-9; clone size: NA; D gene: NA; J gene: TRBJ1-1; CDR3 protein: CASSLDGGPTEAFF; CDR3 DNA: TGTGCCAGCAGCTTGGACGGGGGGCCAACTGAAGCTTTCTTT
V gene: TRBV18; clone size: NA; D gene: TRBD1; J gene: TRBJ2-2; CDR3 protein: CASSPRQGDTGELFF; CDR3 DNA: TGTGCCAGCTCACCGAGACAGGGGGACACCGGGGAGCTGTTTTTT
V gene: TRBV6-5; clone size: NA; D gene: NA; J gene: TRBJ2-7; CDR3 protein: CASSYSPDKSYEQYF; CDR3 DNA: TGTGCCAGCAGTTACTCCCCGGACAAGTCCTACGAGCAGTACTTC
V gene: TRBV6-1; clone size: NA; D gene: TRBD1; J gene: TRBJ2-1; CDR3 protein: CASSEAPLLDGDRVYNEQFF; CDR3 DNA: TGTGCCAGCAGTGAAGCGCCCCTCCTGGACGGGGACAGGGTCTACAATGAGCAGTTCTTC
V gene: TRBV5-5; clone size: NA; D gene: NA; J gene: TRBJ1-4; CDR3 protein: CASSPPGGKLFF; CDR3 DNA: TGTGCCAGCAGCCCACCCGGCGGGAAACTGTTTTTT
V gene: TRBV27; clone size: once; D gene: NA; J gene: TRBJ2-6; CDR3 protein: CASSSHLGSGGANVLTF; CDR3 DNA: TGTGCCAGCAGCTCCCATCTCGGCTCGGGGGGGGCCAACGTCCTGACTTTC
V gene: TRBV18; clone size: NA; D gene: TRBD1; J gene: TRBJ2-1; CDR3 protein: CASSDGQGDDNEQFF; CDR3 DNA: TGTGCCAGCTCCGACGGACAGGGGGACGACAATGAGCAGTTCTTC
V gene: TRBV9; clone size: NA; D gene: TRBD1; J gene: TRBJ2-1; CDR3 protein: CASSLSGQGHNEQFF; CDR3 DNA: TGTGCCAGCAGCCTCTCGGGACAGGGGCACAATGAGCAGTTCTTC
V gene: TRBV4-1; clone size: NA; D gene: NA; J gene: TRBJ2-3; CDR3 protein: CASSHAEGTQYF; CDR3 DNA: TGCGCCAGCAGCCATGCGGAAGGTACGCAGTATTTT
V gene: TRBV6-1; clone size: NA; D gene: TRBD1; J gene: TRBJ2-7; CDR3 protein: CASSEGDRSYEQYF; CDR3 DNA: TGTGCCAGCAGTGAAGGGGACAGGTCCTACGAGCAGTACTTC
V gene: TRBV5-1; clone size: NA; D gene: NA; J gene: TRBJ2-3; CDR3 protein: CASSLRSTDTQYF; CDR3 DNA: TGCGCCAGCAGCTTGCGTAGCACAGATACGCAGTATTTT
V gene: TRBV6-1; clone size: NA; D gene: NA; J gene: TRBJ2-6; CDR3 protein: CASSWLSGANVLTF; CDR3 DNA: TGTGCCAGCAGTTGGCTCTCTGGGGCCAACGTCCTGACTTTC